Described below is a single T cell receptor (beta chain) sequence and its context. Antigen specificity is unknown. This CDR3 is 17 amino acids long. V shed 3 bases and J 7 bases; nucleotides not matched to a gene: 9. The germline V gene has CDR1 SNHLY and CDR2 FYNNEI. The data stem from a study of cytomegalovirus exposure and HLA in healthy donors. The overall study: In an early release, HLA-typed donors contributed approximately 82 million unique TCR sequences.

General study findings and limits: Fewer N-insertions (relative to the approximately 670-donor mean) were reportedly seen in an Asian-associated ancestry cluster in a later analysis. The authors judged a highly shared variant cluster likely a sequencing artifact. It was only CMV serostatus that was available as immune exposure information.

A multiplex PCR was run with 60 Vbeta primers and 13 Jbeta primers. Profiled with immunoSEQ multiplex PCR; TCRdb holds only in-frame clones, not every one. The sample holds about 160,000 clones, roughly 78% seen once. This rearrangement joins TRBV2 to TRBJ2-3; 14 bases are a match to TRBD2. The origin of this receptor is a man between 35 and 55 years old in good health and CMV-seropositive. Material for sequencing was PBMCs. This CDR3 is CASSDGRLAGGPNTQYF. The CDR3 DNA reads as TGTGCCAGCAGTGACGGTCGACTAGCGGGGGGGCCAAATACGCAGTATTTT.